The text below deals with one T cell receptor beta chain. Antigen: not known. This entry is derived from a study of T-cell memory formation after mild COVID-19. Study summary: Largely donor-specific sequence clusters came from a couple of donors.

General study findings and limits: Among clones peaking at day 37 in the second wave, SARS-CoV-2 specificity remained unconfirmed. Prior to infection, memory already included some responding clones, suggesting cross-reactive memory joined.

A single record per CDR3 protein comes from TCRdb applying MiXCR to the 5' RACE reads. This sample has roughly 350,000 distinct CDR3 sequences, with approximately 14% found just once. V was cut by 3 bases and J by 6 bases, with 21 bases left in between. Germline CDR1 and CDR2: SGHTA and FQGNSA. The CDR3 consists of 17 residues. The rearrangement joins TRBV7-2 to TRBJ1-5; no firm D call. The source is a man younger than 35 who had mild COVID-19 (a few samples of this study predate the infection). Cell type and time point are not known. Sequenced sample: PBMCs or a T cell subset sorted from them (not recorded which). The CDR3 DNA reads as TGTGCCAGCAGCTTTTATACCGATTCTTGGTTCGGTCAGCCCCAGCATTTT. Amino acid sequence: CASSFYTDSWFGQPQHF.